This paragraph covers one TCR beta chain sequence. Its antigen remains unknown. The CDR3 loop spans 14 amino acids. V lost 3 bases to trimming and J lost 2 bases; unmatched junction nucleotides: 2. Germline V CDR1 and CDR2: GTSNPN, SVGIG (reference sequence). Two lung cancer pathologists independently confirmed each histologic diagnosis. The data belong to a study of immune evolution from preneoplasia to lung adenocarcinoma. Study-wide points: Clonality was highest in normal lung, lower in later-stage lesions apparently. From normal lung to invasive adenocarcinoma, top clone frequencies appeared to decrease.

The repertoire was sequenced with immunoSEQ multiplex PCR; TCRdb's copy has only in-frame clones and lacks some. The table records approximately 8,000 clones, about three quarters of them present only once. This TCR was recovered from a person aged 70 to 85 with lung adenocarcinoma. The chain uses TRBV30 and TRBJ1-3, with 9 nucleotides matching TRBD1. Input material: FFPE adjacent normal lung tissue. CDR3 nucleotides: TGTGCCTGGAGCCGGACAGGGGCTGGAAACACCATATATTTT. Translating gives CAWSRTGAGNTIYF.